This T cell receptor beta chain is drawn from a study of blood T cells in healthy people across ages (dated by TCRdb to the mid-2010s). Notes on the research overall: Template switching captured roughly one uniquely barcoded TCR beta cDNA molecule per two T cells in model experiments. Age-related changes in TCR beta repertoire diversity were measured in the study by deep sequencing normalized with unique cDNA molecular identifiers. The donors were divided into four age groups: young (average roughly 15 years), middle-aged (under 40), aged (roughly 66) and long-lived (about 90). Donors of different ages were randomly distributed across sequencing lanes to avoid experimental bias. The study analyzed two additional independent replicas of 1 million unique cDNA reads from the same blood draw for two donors, one aged 18 to 30 and one aged 80 or older. General study outcomes and caveats: Estimates of total diversity from one million sequenced T cells were regarded as lower bounds and underestimates. Because donor CMV infection status was unknown, age-related changes in expanded clonotypes were potentially confounded. Observed TCR beta diversity correlated strongly with the percentage of naive T cells measured by flow cytometry. The long-lived group showed more naive CD4+ T cells, fewer expanded clones and increased TCR diversity than the aged group, suggesting age selection. As age increased, observed TCR beta diversity per million T cells dropped in a roughly linear way, and a significant reduction was already evident by age roughly 40. Conclusive comparison of naive and antigen-experienced compartments was prevented by the profiling of bulk unsorted PBMCs.

The library was obtained by 5' RACE. Instrument used: Illumina HiSeq 2500. A second PCR of roughly 7 to 12 cycles was run with a J-beta primer mix and a sample-barcoded 5' primer. A template-switch 5' adaptor carrying 12 random nucleotides introduced a unique molecular identifier onto each TCR beta cDNA molecule. At least 2.5 million CDR3-containing paired-end reads were obtained from each sample. The Mint cDNA synthesis kit, primed by a TRBC-specific oligonucleotide, was used to synthesize first-strand cDNA from all RNA. After uracil-DNA glycosylase treatment, a first 18-cycle PCR used universal primers M1SS and BC2_uni_R on all cDNA. For the original study's pipeline: For normalization, 1 million high-quality reads, each with a distinct molecular identifier, were randomly selected from each sample. Instead of being binned into consensus sequences, reads that shared molecular identifiers were thrown out. MiTCR, with a Q25 quality threshold and the strictest error-elimination algorithm, was used for CDR3 identification, clonotype clustering and error correction. Lower-bound total TCR beta diversity was estimated with a nonparametric unseen species model using Euler transformation. TCRdb applied fastp at Q25 and MiXCR to the public reads, then kept only in-frame beta chains. Rows with a matching CDR3 protein are joined into one entry that keeps the most common DNA and genes. TCRdb's processing, not the study's, gives the V and J calls here. Within this sample are over 500,000 distinct CDR3 sequences, with around 50% of them counted one time only. The ten largest account for 13% of the sample.

As to this clonotype: It lacks a known antigen. There are no base qualities to consult, and no much larger clone falls within one base.

The CDR3 holds 14 amino acids from the cysteine to the phenylalanine. The DNA shown is the 42-base CDR3, in frame from base 1. V is cut by 3 bases and J by 0 bases, and the space between the germline ends is 6 bases. Systemically healthy Caucasian individuals from Russia, 35 to 40 in total and aged about 6 to 95 years, were included as donors. Each donor gave 9 to 10 milliliters of peripheral blood, collected into EDTA-treated Vacutainer tubes. Ficoll-Paque density-gradient centrifugation was used to isolate PBMCs, with at least 6.5 million per sample. Total RNA was extracted from PBMCs with Trizol reagent, with at least 6 micrograms obtained per sample. For every donor, flow cytometry on a PBMC aliquot measured the percentage of naive CD45RAhigh/CD27high T cells.

This sequence originates from a woman aged 80 or older in good health. Material: blood. The sequence joins TRBV12-3 or TRBV12-4 to TRBJ1-5; no D gene can be assigned with confidence. The DNA sequence is given as TGTGCCAGCAGTTTCCTAGATAGCAATCAGCCCCAGCATTTT. It specifies CASSFLDSNQPQHF.